This is a list of T cell receptor beta chains from one sample in a study of CD8+ T cells in alopecia areata. Assay: immunoSEQ multiplex PCR; the TCRdb copy retains only in-frame clones and omits some. The table includes some 160,000 clones, approximately 65% detected once. Sequenced: CD8+ T cells sorted from blood. These receptors were obtained from a human donor in good health. Each CDR3 is given with its conserved first and last residue. The D gene is left open where the match is weak. Rows may omit the clone size; those that give it use once, few, many or a size class.

d_call j_call cdr3_length v_call clone_size cdr3_aa cdr3_nt
. TRBJ1-2 10 TRBV2 . CASRGRGYTF TGTGCCAGCAGGGGCCGTGGCTACACCTTC
. TRBJ2-3 15 TRBV27 . CASSVYLQRPDTQYF TGTGCCAGCAGTGTCTATCTCCAGCGCCCAGATACGCAGTATTTT
TRBD2 TRBJ2-5 20 TRBV5-1 . CASSLSGGADGLRGQETQYF TGCGCCAGCAGTCTGAGCGGCGGCGCGGACGGGCTGCGGGGGCAAGAGACCCAGTACTTC
TRBD2 TRBJ2-7 16 TRBV10-2 . CASSPLAGGPIDEQYF TGCGCCAGCTCCCCCCTAGCGGGAGGGCCTATCGACGAGCAGTACTTC
. TRBJ2-7 15 TRBV29-1 . CSVELWRDSSYEQYF TGCAGCGTTGAGTTGTGGCGGGATAGCTCCTACGAGCAGTACTTC
. TRBJ1-2 14 TRBV5-1 once CASSPGITNYGYTF TGCGCCAGCAGCCCGGGGATAACTAACTATGGCTACACCTTC
. TRBJ2-3 14 TRBV19 . CASSIGLGTDTQYF TGTGCCAGTAGTATAGGACTTGGCACAGATACGCAGTATTTT
. TRBJ2-5 15 TRBV25-1 . CASTPQEFAPETQYF TGTGCCAGCACCCCCCAGGAATTTGCTCCGGAGACCCAGTACTTC
. TRBJ2-1 12 TRBV10-3 . CAISAGGMEQFF TGTGCCATCAGTGCAGGCGGGATGGAGCAGTTCTTC
. TRBJ1-2 14 TRBV7-9 few CASSQQRPPYGYTF TGTGCCAGCAGCCAACAGAGGCCCCCCTATGGCTACACCTTC
TRBD1 TRBJ2-1 20 TRBV29-1 . CSVEGVRGQGAPSSYNEQFF TGCAGCGTTGAAGGGGTTAGGGGACAGGGGGCTCCGAGCTCCTACAATGAGCAGTTCTTC
. TRBJ2-3 16 TRBV27 few CASSFVAGEGTDTQYF TGTGCCAGCAGTTTTGTGGCAGGGGAGGGCACAGATACGCAGTATTTT
TRBD1 TRBJ1-2 17 TRBV9 . CASSVAGTGGLNYGYTF TGTGCCAGCAGCGTAGCCGGGACAGGGGGGCTAAACTATGGCTACACCTTC
TRBD1 TRBJ1-5 14 TRBV29-1 . CSRGHLYRNQPQHF TGCAGCAGGGGGCATCTTTATCGCAATCAGCCCCAGCATTTT
. TRBJ2-7 11 TRBV4-1 . CASSQGSEQYF TGCGCCAGCAGCCAAGGCTCGGAGCAGTACTTC
. TRBJ2-7 11 TRBV29-1 few CSGRGSYEQYF TGCAGCGGACGGGGTTCCTACGAGCAGTACTTC
TRBD2 TRBJ2-7 14 TRBV27 . CASSGTSGRVEQYF TGTGCCAGCAGTGGGACTAGCGGGAGGGTGGAGCAGTACTTC
. TRBJ2-7 12 TRBV7-6 . CASSLPFDEQYF TGTGCCAGCAGCTTACCCTTTGACGAGCAGTACTTC
. TRBJ2-7 14 TRBV7-3 . CASSLAGGSYEQYF TGTGCCAGCAGCTTGGCAGGGGGGTCCTACGAGCAGTACTTC
. TRBJ2-3 15 TRBV2 few CASSEEGVGTDTQYF TGTGCCAGCAGTGAAGAAGGGGTAGGCACAGATACGCAGTATTTT
TRBD2 TRBJ2-7 14 TRBV9 . CARPAGGFEDEQYF TGTGCCAGGCCCGCGGGAGGATTTGAGGACGAGCAGTACTTC
. TRBJ2-5 15 TRBV5-1 . CASSLDRSLKETQYF TGCGCCAGCAGCTTGGACAGGAGCCTAAAAGAGACCCAGTACTTC
. TRBJ2-3 11 TRBV30 . CAWSSADTQYF TGTGCCTGGAGTTCAGCAGATACGCAGTATTTT